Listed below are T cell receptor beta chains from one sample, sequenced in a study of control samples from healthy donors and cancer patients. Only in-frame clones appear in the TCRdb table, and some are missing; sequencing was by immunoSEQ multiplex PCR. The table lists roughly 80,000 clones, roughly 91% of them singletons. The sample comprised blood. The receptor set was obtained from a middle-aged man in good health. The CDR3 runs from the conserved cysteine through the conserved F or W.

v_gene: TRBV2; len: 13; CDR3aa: CASSQQGKETQYF
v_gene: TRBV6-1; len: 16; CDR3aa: CASSATPGQGAETQYF
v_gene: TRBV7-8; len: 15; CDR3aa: CASSSWTETYNEQFF
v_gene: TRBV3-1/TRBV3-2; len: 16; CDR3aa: CASSPSGLAGADTQYF
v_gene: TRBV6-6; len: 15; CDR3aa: CASTVDSRMNTEAFF
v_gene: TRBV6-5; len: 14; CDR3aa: CASSYTRINYGYTF
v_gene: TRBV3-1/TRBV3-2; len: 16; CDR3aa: CASSHLRGQLSYGYTF
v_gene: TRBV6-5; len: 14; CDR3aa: CASTGQGGTGELFF
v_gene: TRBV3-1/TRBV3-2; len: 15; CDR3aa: CASSQAGAPSYEQYF
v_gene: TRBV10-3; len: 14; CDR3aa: CAISATQGGNEQFF
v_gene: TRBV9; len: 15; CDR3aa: CATSRARNSNYGYTF
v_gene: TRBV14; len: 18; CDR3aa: CASSQGIDGFRGANVLTF
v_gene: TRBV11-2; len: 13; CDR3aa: CASSLGSMDTQYF
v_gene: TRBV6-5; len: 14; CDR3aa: CASSHGTGDQPQHF
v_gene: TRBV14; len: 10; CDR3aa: CATGFYEQYF
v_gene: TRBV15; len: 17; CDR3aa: CATSRDFGEVSNQPQHF
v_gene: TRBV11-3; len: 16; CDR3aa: CASSLPEQGVVETQYF
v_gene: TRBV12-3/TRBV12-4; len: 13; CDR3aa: CASRKGAWNEQFF
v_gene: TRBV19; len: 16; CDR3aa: CASSIPRAGDTDTQYF
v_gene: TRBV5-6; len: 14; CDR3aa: CASSLADTSYEQYF
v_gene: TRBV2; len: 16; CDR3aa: CASSEAGGTVNTEAFF
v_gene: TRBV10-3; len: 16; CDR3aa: CAISESRGRIAGELFF
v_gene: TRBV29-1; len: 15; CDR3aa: CSVDKGTGYNSPLHF
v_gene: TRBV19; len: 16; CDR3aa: CASSSPGQGYPTEAFF
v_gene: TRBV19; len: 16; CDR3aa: CASSFDRRYGNQPQHF
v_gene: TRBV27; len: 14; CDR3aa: CASSHPGGNQPQHF
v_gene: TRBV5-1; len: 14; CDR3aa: CASSRSRGGTEAFF
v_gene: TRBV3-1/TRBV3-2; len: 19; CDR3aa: CASSQEAGFSDRLRYEQYF
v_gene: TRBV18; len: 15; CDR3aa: CASSPPSGGRNEQFF
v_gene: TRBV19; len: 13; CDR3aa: CASSSRTAGRQFF
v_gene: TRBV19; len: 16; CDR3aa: CASSFRSGLGGETQYF
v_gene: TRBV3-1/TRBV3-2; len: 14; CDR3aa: CASSRTQGDYGYTF
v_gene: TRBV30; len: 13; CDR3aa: CAWSVTGNQPQHF
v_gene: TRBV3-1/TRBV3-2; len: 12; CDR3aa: CASSQDSYTQYF
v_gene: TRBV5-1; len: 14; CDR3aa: CASSLLRGNTEAFF
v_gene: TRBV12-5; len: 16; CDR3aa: CASGRRGGSSYNEQFF
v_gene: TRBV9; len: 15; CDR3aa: CASSVGGGGNEKLFF
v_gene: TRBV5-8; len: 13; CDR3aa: CASSLVRGQGLFF
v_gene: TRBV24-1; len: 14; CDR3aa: CATSVRDWGCEQYF
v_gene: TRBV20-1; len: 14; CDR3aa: CSASELGQGGGYTF
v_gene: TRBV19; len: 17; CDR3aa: CASSIDLVRTVDAEAFF
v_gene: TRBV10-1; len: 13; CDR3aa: CARIDRGREKLFF
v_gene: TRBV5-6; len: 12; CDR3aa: CASSFGKNEQFF
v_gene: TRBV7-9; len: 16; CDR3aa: CASSLAGTGGNQPQHF
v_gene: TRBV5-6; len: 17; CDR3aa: CASSLALTGSSNQPQHF
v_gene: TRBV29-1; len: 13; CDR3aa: CSVVYWGGTEAFF
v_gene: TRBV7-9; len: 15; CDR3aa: CASSLYSYSGNTIYF
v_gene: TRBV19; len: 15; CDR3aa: CASSTRDSSGNTIYF
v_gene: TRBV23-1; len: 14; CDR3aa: CASSHSRENTEAFF
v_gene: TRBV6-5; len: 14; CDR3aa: CASNPGGSGNTIYF
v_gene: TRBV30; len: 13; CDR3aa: CAWSVWGNQPQHF
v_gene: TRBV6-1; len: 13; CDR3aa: CASSEAFYTEAFF
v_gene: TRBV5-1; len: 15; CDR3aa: CASSFTSGGADTQYF